This TCR beta chain was captured in a study of T cell clones after liver transplantation. TCRdb's copy holds only in-frame clones and misses some; the assay was immunoSEQ multiplex PCR. The sample records tens of thousands of clones, about 91% being singletons. Notes on the study in general: Migration into the graft, not deletion, may explain lost graft donor-reactive T cells.

This clone was seen once. The antigen is not known. CD3+CD4+ and CD3+CD8+ cells were FACS-sorted from thawed unstimulated PBMCs. V lost 5 bases and J lost 7, with 18 bases in between. This CDR3 region has 13 residues. Germline CDR1 and CDR2: SQVTM and ANQGSEA. This material consisted of CD4+ T cells from blood, taken less than 27 months after liver transplant. The receptor was derived from a human patient who received a liver transplant. Some T cells may be transferred from the graft donor. V is TRBV29-1 and J is TRBJ2-7; the D call may be TRBD1 or TRBD2 (5 bases each). In DNA, the CDR3 is TGCAGCGTTCGTCCGCGAGGGGCTCGGGAGCAGTACTTC. It translates to CSVRPRGAREQYF.